A single sample gave rise to the 22 T cell receptor beta chains below, sequenced in a study of blood T cell repertoires in COVID-19. Profiled with immunoSEQ multiplex PCR; TCRdb holds only in-frame clones, not every one. Seen here are 60,000 to 85,000 clones, more than 75% observed once, and the top ten hold 29%. The sequenced sample consisted of peripheral blood. The source is a woman of 80 years or more with active or convalescent COVID-19.

This sequence joins TRBV6-5 and TRBJ1-4; D is unresolved. V lost 2 bases, J lost 7 bases, and 5 bases lay in between. The CDR3 has 12 residues. Germline values: CDR1 MNHEY, CDR2 SVGAGI. The CDR3 is CASSYLGEKLFF. The CDR3 DNA reads as TGTGCCAGCAGTTACCTCGGTGAAAAACTGTTTTTT.

This chain uses TRBV4-3 with TRBJ2-3; tentatively, D is TRBD2 (5 bases). Germline V CDR1 and CDR2: LGHNA, YSLEER. V lost 4 bases to trimming and J lost 6 bases, with 17 bases between them. The CDR3 totals 15 residues. The CDR3 sequence is CASSPSSGGFDTQYF. As DNA, the CDR3 is TGCGCCAGCAGCCCATCCTCGGGCGGGTTCGATACGCAGTATTTT.

V usage is TRBV10-3 and J usage is TRBJ2-3; 9 nucleotides align to TRBD2. From germline, CDR1 is ENHRY and CDR2 SYGVKD. V lost 6 bases, J lost 8 bases, and 9 bases stayed unmatched. The CDR3 is 14 amino acids. CDR3 protein: CAIRDSGGQGTQYF. The CDR3 DNA reads as TGTGCCATCAGAGATAGCGGGGGCCAGGGTACGCAGTATTTT.

This rearrangement joins TRBV27 to TRBJ2-1; 8 positions match TRBD2. Germline-derived CDR1 and CDR2 are MNHEY and SMNVEV (reference sequence). The ends lost 7 bases at V and 8 bases at J; junction bases unmatched: 16. The CDR3 loop spans 16 amino acids. CDR3 region: CASILGAPGGNHEQFF. Written as DNA, the CDR3 is TGTGCCAGCATCCTCGGGGCTCCGGGGGGGAACCATGAGCAGTTCTTC.

On this clone: One end of the junction does not line up with germline, which may come from a read error. The chain combines TRBV27 with TRBJ2-5; a weak D match, TRBD2 (7 bases). The germline gives CDR1 MNHEY, CDR2 SMNVEV (reference sequence). The CDR3 totals 14 residues. CDR3 sequence (DNA): TGTGCCGGCAGTTCGGGGGGCCCCCAAGAGACCCAGTACTTC. Amino acids: CAGSSGGPQETQYF.

This clone was observed a few times. The chain links TRBV5-4 to TRBJ1-1; D possibly corresponds to TRBD1 (6 bases). V shed 7 bases and J shed 4 bases, with 17 bases lying between them. There are 14 residues in the CDR3. Germline values: CDR1 SGHNT, CDR2 YYREEE (reference sequence). The CDR3 region has the DNA TGTGCCAGCCACTCCAGGGGAGGGCCCACTGAAGCTTTCTTT. It specifies CASHSRGGPTEAFF. Filled out from reference TRBV5-4 and TRBJ1-1, the complete variable domain reads ETGVTQSPTHLIKTRGQQVTLRCSSQSGHNTVSWYQQALGQGPQFIFQYYREEENGRGNFPPRFSGLQFPNYSSELNVNALELDDSALYLCASHSRGGPTEAFFGQGTRLTVV.

J is TRBJ1-1 and V is TRBV30, with 8 bases aligning to TRBD1. Germline CDR1 is GTSNPN and CDR2 is SVGIG (reference sequence). V lost 2 bases, J lost 1 base, and 6 bases stayed unmatched. This CDR3 spans 15 amino acids. CDR3 residues: CAWSRSQGGNTEAFF. CDR3 nucleotides: TGTGCCTGGAGTCGCTCACAGGGGGGGAACACTGAAGCTTTCTTT.

This clone was counted only a few times. The V and J genes are TRBV9 and TRBJ1-6, with TRBD1 matching over 9 bases. The CDR3 totals 17 residues. J lost 2 bases, V lost 3 bases, and 6 bases had no gene match. Germline V gives CDR1 SGDLS, CDR2 YYNGEE. CDR3 in amino acids: CASSAGTGLPYNSPLHF. In nucleotides, the CDR3 is TGTGCCAGCAGCGCCGGGACAGGGTTACCCTATAATTCACCCCTCCACTTT.

This chain uses TRBV5-5 with TRBJ2-7, with a possible D match to TRBD1 (6 bases). V was cut by 4 bases and J by 4 bases, with 21 bases left in between. CDR3 length: 16 amino acids. Germline loops: CDR1 SGHKS, CDR2 YYEKEE (reference sequence). As DNA, the CDR3 is TGTGCCAGCAGCCCCCGGGACATTGCCGTTCTTTACGAGCAGTACTTC. Amino acids: CASSPRDIAVLYEQYF.

The rearrangement joins TRBV3-1 (or the pseudogene TRBV3-2) to TRBJ1-1; 7 bases map to TRBD1. Germline assignment: CDR1 LGHDT and CDR2 YNNKEL (reference sequence). The trim removed 8 bases at V and 4 bases at J, leaving 13 bases unmatched. The CDR3 is 15 residues long. This chain's CDR3 is CASGSTGVYATEAFF. The CDR3 DNA follows: TGTGCCAGCGGCTCCACAGGGGTATATGCCACTGAAGCTTTCTTT.

The rearrangement links TRBV19 to TRBJ1-5; 11 bases fit TRBD1. The CDR3 length is 16 residues. With V trimmed by 1 base and J by 3 bases, 2 bases remained unmatched. The germline V gene has CDR1 LNHDA and CDR2 SQIVND (reference sequence). The chain's CDR3 is CASSIVGQGVNQPQHF. The DNA of the CDR3 is TGTGCCAGTAGTATAGTGGGACAGGGGGTCAATCAGCCCCAGCATTTT.

The chain has TRBV27 and TRBJ1-2, with TRBD1 matching 11 bases. The trim removed 4 bases at V and 7 bases at J, leaving 5 bases unmatched. CDR3 size: 14 residues. Looked up from germline, CDR1 is MNHEY and CDR2 is SMNVEV (reference sequence). The CDR3 bases are TGTGCCAGCAGTTATGGACAGGGGGCCGGTGGCTACACCTTC. It yields the protein CASSYGQGAGGYTF.

In DNA form, the CDR3 reads TGTGCCACCAGTGACCTAGCGGGGGTCAGGGATGAGCAGTTCTTC. Amino acid sequence: CATSDLAGVRDEQFF. The genes are TRBV24-1 and TRBJ2-1, with 10 bases fitting TRBD2. Germline V gene sequence: CDR1 KGHDR, CDR2 SFDVKD. Trimming cost V 4 bases and J 8 bases; bases outside gene matches: 7. CDR3 length: 15 amino acids.

The CDR3 here is CATSKGGNQPQHF. As DNA, the CDR3 is TGTGCCACATCGAAGGGGGGGAATCAGCCCCAGCATTTT. The rearrangement uses TRBV10-3 and TRBJ1-5; D is possibly TRBD1 (6 bases). The CDR3 length is 13 residues. CDR1 ENHRY and CDR2 SYGVKD come from the germline V gene. The V end lost 10 bases, the J end lost 4 bases, and 14 bases lay between the germline ends.

The chain links TRBV29-1 to TRBJ1-3, with 8 bases aligning to TRBD1. The CDR3 spans 15 residues. The V and J ends lost 3 bases and 0 bases, in that order; junction bases with no gene match: 4. Germline V lookup: CDR1 SQVTM, CDR2 ANQGSEA. The CDR3: CSVEQGASSGNTIYF. The DNA for the CDR3 is TGCAGCGTTGAGCAGGGGGCGAGCTCTGGAAACACCATATATTTT.

The chain recombines TRBV4-3 with TRBJ1-4; 8 bases agree with TRBD1. Germline-derived CDR1 and CDR2 are LGHNA and YSLEER. V lost 0 bases, J lost 3 bases, and 0 bases stayed unmatched. This CDR3 comprises 15 residues. The CDR3 is CASSQETGANEKLFF. The CDR3 DNA is TGCGCCAGCAGCCAAGAGACAGGGGCTAATGAAAAACTGTTTTTT.

This clone was detected once. The CDR3 sequence: CASSPDRGNYGYTF. CDR3 DNA: TGCGCCAGCAGCCCTGACAGGGGTAATTATGGCTACACCTTC. V and J are TRBV4-3 and TRBJ1-2; 8 positions match TRBD1. The V gene end was trimmed by 4 bases and the J gene end by 5 bases; junction bases not matched to a gene: 6. CDR1 is LGHNA, CDR2 YSLEER, per germline. The CDR3 covers 14 residues.

In its sample, this clone was seen once. The chain uses TRBV9 and TRBJ2-3; a weak D match, TRBD2 (7 bases). The germline CDR1 and CDR2 sequences are SGDLS and YYNGEE. V was cut by 7 bases and J by 2 bases, with 11 bases left in between. This CDR3 comprises 13 residues. DNA of the CDR3: TGTGCCAGCGCGGGGGCGCTCACAGATACGCAGTATTTT. It translates to CASAGALTDTQYF.

CDR3 amino acids: CASSLLAGGRYNEQFF. CDR3 in DNA: TGTGCCAGCAGCTTACTAGCGGGGGGTCGATACAATGAGCAGTTCTTC. The J gene is TRBJ2-1, the V gene TRBV13, with 11 bases matching TRBD2. With 2 bases clipped from V and 4 bases from J, the junction kept 4 bases outside the gene matches. The CDR3 totals 16 residues. Germline assignment: CDR1 PRHDT and CDR2 FYEKMQ (reference sequence).

J is TRBJ2-2 and V is TRBV11-2, with D unresolved. In germline, CDR1 is SGHAT, CDR2 FQNNGV. The CDR3 sequence is 16 residues long. V was cut by 1 base and J by 4 bases, with 13 bases left in between. The CDR3 region is CASSLVSGWSTGELFF. The CDR3 DNA follows: TGTGCCAGCAGCTTAGTATCCGGGTGGAGCACCGGGGAGCTGTTTTTT.

The chain uses TRBV2 and TRBJ2-5; a possible D gene is TRBD2 (5 bases). V was cut by 11 bases and J by 7 bases, with 14 bases left in between. In germline, CDR1 is SNHLY, CDR2 FYNNEI. This CDR3 is built from 11 residues. The CDR3 DNA reads TGTGCCGCAGGACTTCGAGGGACCCAGTACTTC. This gives the protein CAAGLRGTQYF.

The V gene is TRBV6-5, the J gene TRBJ2-2; D gene ambiguous. Trimming took 8 bases from V and 3 from J, leaving 16 bases between them. The CDR3 is made up of 15 amino acids. CDR1 is MNHEY, CDR2 SVGAGI, per germline. The CDR3 protein is CASPQSALYTGELFF. The DNA for the CDR3 is TGTGCCAGCCCCCAAAGCGCGTTGTACACCGGGGAGCTGTTTTTT.